The 12 T cell receptor beta chains below come from one sample, sequenced in a study of regulatory T cells in long-lasting Graves disease. Sequencing libraries for TCR beta were prepared with iRepertoire HTBI primers and Arm-PCR of CDR3 regions. Each CDR3 protein gets one entry after TCRdb re-called the multiplex PCR reads with MiXCR. Of 400,000 to 500,000 distinct CDR3 sequences in the sample, 14% to 15% were seen once. Time point given: newly diagnosed GD, antithyroid drugs for less than 3 months. The TCR library used RNA extracted from PBMCs. A further study also used this sample, focusing on T cells in Graves' hyperthyroidism and ophthalmopathy.

Sequencing was performed on peripheral blood mononuclear cells (PBMCs), taken at new diagnosis, from a patient treated with antithyroid drugs. The source of these receptors is a woman in her 40s with Graves disease.

For this clonotype: Its ends do not fully match the called genes, so a read error is possible. The V and J genes are TRBV30 and TRBJ1-5, with a tentative D call TRBD1 (6 bases). CDR3 length: 13 residues. CDR1 and CDR2 (germline): GTSNPN, SVGIG (reference sequence). CDR3 sequence reads: CAWSSRGSQPQHF. The DNA of the CDR3 is TGTGCCTGGAGTAGCAGGGGCAGCCAGCCCCAGCATTTC.

A word on this clonotype: A read error may be the cause here, since a much bigger clone is one base away. J is TRBJ2-7 and V is TRBV2; tentative D call: TRBD1 (5 bases). V was shortened by 8 bases and J by 3 bases, with 17 bases between the two germline ends. The CDR3 covers 14 residues. Germline V gene lookup returns CDR1 SNHLY and CDR2 FYNNEI. The CDR3 here is CASGFQGGGYEQYF. The CDR3 DNA reads as TGTGCCAGCGGTTTTCAGGGTGGCGGCTACGAGCAGTACTTC.

This clonotype came up many times. The CDR3 is CSADLWTGGRNEQFF. The CDR3 DNA sequence: TGCAGCGCAGACCTTTGGACAGGGGGCCGTAATGAGCAGTTCTTC. The rearrangement joins TRBV29-1 to TRBJ2-1, with 11 positions matching TRBD1. The CDR3 is 15 amino acids. The germline V gene encodes CDR1 SQVTM and CDR2 ANQGSEA. With 7 bases clipped from V and 7 bases from J, the junction kept 12 bases outside the gene matches.

This clonotype was seen ten or more times. The chain carries TRBV6-1 and TRBJ2-6; D is uncertain. Germline values: CDR1 MNHNS, CDR2 SASEGT. This CDR3 is 15 amino acids long. The V gene lost 5 bases and the J gene lost 1 base, with 9 bases spanning the gap. CDR3 in amino acids: CASSSSLSGANVLTF. DNA of the CDR3: TGTGCCAGCAGTAGTTCTTTATCTGGGGCCAACGTCCTGACTTTC.

This clonotype was counted ten times or more. This rearrangement joins TRBV11-3 to TRBJ2-7, with 7 bases that match TRBD1. The CDR3 loop spans 14 amino acids. Trimming took 1 base from V and 3 from J; bases not matched to a gene: 3. Germline CDR1 is SGHNT and CDR2 is YENEEA. Written as DNA, the CDR3 is TGTGCCAGCAGCTTAGGCAGGGGGAACTACGAGCAGTACTTC. Its translation is CASSLGRGNYEQYF.

This clonotype has more than one count but fewer than ten. This chain joins TRBV5-1 and TRBJ2-1; 8 bases align to TRBD2. Germline lookup yields CDR1 SGHRS and CDR2 YFSETQ. The CDR3 spans 14 residues. With V trimmed by 4 bases and J by 5 bases, 5 bases remained unmatched. CDR3 coding DNA: TGCGCCAGCAGCACGGGAGGGGGGGACAATGAGCAGTTCTTC. Translated, it gives CASSTGGGDNEQFF.

This clonotype came up many times. The chain links TRBV19 to TRBJ2-2; 7 positions match TRBD1. CDR3 length: 16 amino acids. The junction had 7 bases not matched to a gene; V was cut back by 5 bases and J by 1 base. From germline, CDR1 is LNHDA and CDR2 SQIVND (reference sequence). CDR3: CASSSDGQENTGELFF. CDR3 DNA sequence: TGTGCCAGTAGTTCGGACGGACAGGAGAACACCGGGGAGCTGTTTTTT.

This clonotype was recorded many times. A read error is likely, as this CDR3 ends without the conserved phenylalanine or tryptophan. This chain connects TRBV11-2 to TRBJ2-3, with a weak D call TRBD1 (6 bases). Germline V gene lookup returns CDR1 SGHAT and CDR2 FQNNGV. The CDR3 is 16 residues long. The ends were cut back, 5 bases at V and 2 bases at J, with 17 bases in the middle. CDR3 sequence: CASSPKDTGFTDTQYL. CDR3 nucleotide sequence: TGTGCCAGCAGCCCTAAGGATACAGGGTTCACAGATACGCAGTATCTT.

This clonotype came up many times. The chain links TRBV27 to TRBJ2-2, with 7 bases that match TRBD2. CDR3 length: 16 residues. Per germline, CDR1 MNHEY and CDR2 SMNVEV (reference sequence). V lost 8 bases to trimming and J lost 4 bases; unmatched junction nucleotides: 13. The CDR3 nucleotides are TGTGCCAGCGGAGCCAGCGGGATTAAGGGCACCGGGGAGCTGTTTTTT. Translating gives CASGASGIKGTGELFF.

There are many counts of this clonotype. The gene calls are TRBV11-1 and TRBJ2-1; 8 nucleotides line up with TRBD1. The germline V gene has CDR1 SGHAT and CDR2 FQDESV (reference sequence). This CDR3 is built from 16 residues. J gave up 7 bases and V 4 bases, and 12 bases lay outside the gene matches. The CDR3 protein is CASSSPFGQGKNEQFF. In DNA form, the CDR3 reads TGTGCCAGCAGCTCACCCTTTGGACAGGGAAAAAATGAGCAGTTCTTC.

A few counts support this clonotype. The chain joins TRBV6-1 to TRBJ2-1; D unclear. This CDR3 has 12 residues. Germline CDR1 reads MNHNS; CDR2 reads SASEGT. Trimming removed 11 bases from V and 0 bases from J, with 8 bases in between. The CDR3 protein is CAGGNSYNEQFF. The CDR3 DNA reads as TGTGCCGGCGGCAACTCCTACAATGAGCAGTTCTTC.

This clonotype has ten or more counts. The chain is built from TRBV7-2 and TRBJ2-5, with D perhaps TRBD1 (5 bases). Trimming cost V 1 base and J 1 base, with 7 bases left between them. Germline-derived CDR1 and CDR2 are SGHTA and FQGNSA. The CDR3 runs 14 residues. As DNA, the CDR3 is TGTGCCAGCAGCTTAGGGGGCTTCCAAGAGACCCAGTACTTC. Translating gives CASSLGGFQETQYF.